Listed here are 30 T cell receptor beta chains from one sample, sequenced in a study of cytomegalovirus exposure and HLA in healthy donors. Profiling relied on immunoSEQ multiplex PCR, and the TCRdb table lists in-frame clones only, not all of them. The sample has more than 95,000 clones, around 88% seen once. The source material was PBMCs. The receptors were sampled from a man between 18 and 35 years old in good health and CMV-seronegative.

The chain couples TRBV6-5 to TRBJ2-3; 7 nucleotides match TRBD2. From germline, CDR1 is MNHEY and CDR2 SVGAGI. V was clipped by 2 bases and J by 0 bases; unmatched bases: 5. The CDR3 is made up of 16 amino acids. The CDR3, as DNA: TGTGCCAGCAGTTACCGAAGCGGGACGAGCACAGATACGCAGTATTTT. This codes for CASSYRSGTSTDTQYF.

This clone was observed once. V and J are TRBV27 and TRBJ1-6; possibly TRBD1 for D (5 bases). Germline V gene lookup returns CDR1 MNHEY and CDR2 SMNVEV (reference sequence). V dropped 8 bases and J dropped 11 bases, with 13 bases sitting between them. The CDR3 is 12 residues long. The CDR3 sequence: CASSKGVPPLHF. CDR3 in DNA: TGTGCCAGCTCAAAAGGGGTGCCACCCCTCCACTTT.

The J gene is TRBJ1-1, the V gene TRBV5-1; TRBD1 is a possible D gene (6 bases). V lost 0 bases, J lost 0 bases, and 18 bases lay in between. Germline V gene lookup returns CDR1 SGHRS and CDR2 YFSETQ. The CDR3 covers 18 residues. The DNA for the CDR3 is TGCGCCAGCAGCTTGGGGCAGGGGACGAGGGGCCTGAACACTGAAGCTTTCTTT. It specifies CASSLGQGTRGLNTEAFF. Looking up the rest from reference TRBV5-1 and TRBJ1-1 gives the full variable domain: KAGVTQTPRYLIKTRGQQVTLSCSPISGHRSVSWYQQTPGQGLQFLFEYFSETQRNKGNFPGRFSGRQFSNSRSEMNVSTLELGDSALYLCASSLGQGTRGLNTEAFFGQGTRLTVV.

The rearrangement uses TRBV5-1 and TRBJ1-1; TRBD1 matches at 9 bases. The V segment lost 4 bases and the J segment 4 bases; nucleotides outside the gene matches: 5. Germline loops: CDR1 SGHRS, CDR2 YFSETQ. The CDR3 runs to 14 residues. The CDR3 DNA follows: TGCGCCAGCAGCGGAGGGACAGGGTCCACTGAAGCTTTCTTT. Its protein is CASSGGTGSTEAFF.

The chain employs TRBV6-1 and TRBJ1-1, with TRBD1 identical over 10 bases. Losses at the gene ends were 5 bases for V and 4 bases for J; bases not matched to a gene: 7. The CDR3 contains 15 residues. Germline lookup yields CDR1 MNHNS and CDR2 SASEGT. CDR3 in DNA: TGTGCCAGCAGTTGGGGACAGGGGAGCCGCACTGAAGCTTTCTTT. Translating gives CASSWGQGSRTEAFF.

This sequence joins TRBV6-1 and TRBJ1-5, with 7 bases that match TRBD1. V lost 1 base, J lost 2 bases, and 2 bases stayed unmatched. Per the germline V gene, CDR1 is MNHNS and CDR2 is SASEGT. The CDR3 sequence is 15 residues long. The CDR3 loop is CASSEEGTGNQPQHF. Here the CDR3 DNA reads TGTGCCAGCAGTGAAGAAGGGACAGGCAATCAGCCCCAGCATTTT.

In this sample, this clone turned up once. V and J are TRBV21-1 and TRBJ1-6; the table assigns TRBD1, which was not confirmed against the DNA. TRBV21-1 is a known pseudogene. The CDR3 runs 15 residues. CDR3 protein: CASSWPGHGNSPLHF. For the CDR3, the DNA is TGTGCCAGCAGCTGGCCGGGACATGGCAATTCACCCCTCCACTTT.

The chain combines TRBV6-1 with TRBJ2-7, with TRBD1 matching 9 bases. This CDR3 has 15 amino acids. J lost 6 bases, V lost 6 bases, and 12 bases had no gene match. In germline, CDR1 is MNHNS, CDR2 SASEGT. CDR3 bases: TGTGCCAGCAGCCAAACCGGGACAGGGCGTTCCGAGCAGTACTTC. Translation gives CASSQTGTGRSEQYF.

V and J are TRBV6-6 and TRBJ1-6, with TRBD1 matching over 8 bases. V gave up 1 base and J gave up 5 bases; unmatched junction bases: 4. The CDR3 sequence is 16 residues long. Germline V gives CDR1 MNHNY, CDR2 SVGAGI (reference sequence). The CDR3 here is CASSYWPGQDNSPLHF. The CDR3 DNA follows: TGTGCCAGCAGTTACTGGCCGGGACAGGATAATTCACCCCTCCACTTT.

This chain uses TRBV11-2 with TRBJ1-1; 7 bases align to TRBD1. Germline trimming cut 3 bases from V and 0 bases from J; bases unmatched to any gene: 4. Looked up from germline, CDR1 is SGHAT and CDR2 is FQNNGV. This CDR3 is built from 15 residues. CDR3 bases: TGTGCCAGCAGCTTTAACAGGGGAATGAACACTGAAGCTTTCTTT. Encoded protein: CASSFNRGMNTEAFF.

The chain is built from TRBV19 and TRBJ2-3; 7 nucleotides match TRBD2. CDR1 LNHDA and CDR2 SQIVND come from the germline V gene (reference sequence). The CDR3 is 11 amino acids. Trimming cost V 8 bases and J 6 bases; bases outside gene matches: 2. The CDR3 DNA reads as TGTGCCAGTGCACTAGCGGATACGCAGTATTTT. Its protein is CASALADTQYF.

The chain carries TRBV13 and TRBJ2-7, with 12 bases matching TRBD1. Germline V gene data show CDR1 as PRHDT and CDR2 as FYEKMQ (reference sequence). V lost 2 bases to trimming and J lost 5 bases; unmatched junction nucleotides: 13. The CDR3 has 18 amino acids. Written as DNA, the CDR3 is TGTGCCAGCAGCTTACCATTTTACCGGGACAGGGGGCGCCACGAGCAGTACTTC. Translation gives CASSLPFYRDRGRHEQYF.

In DNA form, the CDR3 reads TGTGCCAGCAGTCAGACAGGGAAAAATTCACCCCTCCACTTT. Its protein is CASSQTGKNSPLHF. The chain joins TRBV25-1 to TRBJ1-6; TRBD1 agrees at 7 bases. Germline trimming cut 5 bases from V and 7 bases from J; bases unmatched to any gene: 5. Germline-derived CDR1 and CDR2 are MGHDK and SYGVNS. This CDR3 has 14 residues. The full variable domain, rest sourced from reference TRBV25-1 and TRBJ1-6, is EADIYQTPRYLVIGTGKKITLECSQTMGHDKMYWYQQDPGMELHLIHYSYGVNSTEKGDLSSESTVSRIRTEHFPLTLESARPSHTSQYLCASSQTGKNSPLHFGNGTRLTVT.

In its sample, this clone was seen once. The chain employs TRBV9 and TRBJ1-1, with D perhaps matching TRBD1 (6 bases). Germline CDR1 SGDLS, CDR2 YYNGEE. V lost 4 bases to trimming and J lost 7 bases, with 20 bases between them. The CDR3 sequence is 15 residues long. CDR3 DNA sequence: TGTGCCAGCAGCTTTAAACAAGGGGGAGCCAGTGAAGCTTTCTTT. Encoded protein: CASSFKQGGASEAFF.

The chain couples TRBV2 to TRBJ1-6, with 8 bases that match TRBD1. V was pared by 6 bases and J by 9 bases, with 7 bases of the junction left unmatched. The CDR3 contains 14 residues. CDR1 and CDR2 (germline): SNHLY, FYNNEI. In nucleotides, the CDR3 is TGTGCCAGCAGCGCCGGGACAGGAGGTTCACCCCTCCACTTT. Translated, it gives CASSAGTGGSPLHF.

The chain combines TRBV30 with TRBJ2-3, with TRBD2 matching 9 bases. Germline-derived CDR1 and CDR2 are GTSNPN and SVGIG (reference sequence). V shed 0 bases, J shed 2 bases, and the junction held 6 bases outside the gene matches. CDR3 length equals 16 residues. CDR3: CAWSVLTSGHTDTQYF. The CDR3 coding sequence is TGTGCCTGGAGTGTACTCACTAGCGGGCACACAGATACGCAGTATTTT.

Concerning this clone itself: A junction boundary mismatches the germline segment, possibly from a read error. The rearrangement links TRBV13 to TRBJ2-3; possibly TRBD2 for D (6 bases). There are 17 residues in the CDR3. Germline V CDR1 and CDR2: PRHDT, FYEKMQ (reference sequence). The CDR3 loop is CASSPRYGRTSTDSQYF. As DNA, the CDR3 is TGTGCCAGCAGCCCCCGTTACGGCCGCACTAGCACAGATTCGCAGTATTTT.

The genes are TRBV5-1 and TRBJ2-7; the match to TRBD2 covers 7 bases. The germline CDR1 and CDR2 sequences are SGHRS and YFSETQ. The CDR3 runs to 19 residues. The V gene end was trimmed by 0 bases and the J gene end by 0 bases; junction bases not matched to a gene: 15. CDR3 in DNA: TGCGCCAGCAGCTTGGGGCGGCTAGCGGCAACCTCTGGCTCCTACGAGCAGTACTTC. Translating it yields CASSLGRLAATSGSYEQYF.

A word on this clone: A read error may produce the germline difference seen at one junction end. V usage is TRBV7-7 and J usage is TRBJ2-1; D perhaps matches TRBD2 (7 bases). The CDR3 length is 13 residues. Germline CDR1 and CDR2: SSHAT and FNYEAQ (reference sequence). The CDR3 DNA reads TGTGCTAGCAGCGGGAACAGGGAGACTGAGCAGTTCTTC. This gives the protein CASSGNRETEQFF.

V usage is TRBV4-1 and J usage is TRBJ1-5; the D gene is possibly TRBD1 (6 bases). V lost 6 bases to trimming and J lost 9 bases, with 18 bases between them. From germline, CDR1 is MGHRA and CDR2 YSYEKL. This CDR3 comprises 14 residues. The DNA of the CDR3 is TGCGCCAGCAGGCCTCGCAGGGGAGATGGGCCCCAGCATTTT. Translated, it gives CASRPRRGDGPQHF.

The chain carries TRBV6-1 and TRBJ2-7, with a weak D call TRBD1 (6 bases). The CDR3 totals 11 residues. Germline CDR1 and CDR2: MNHNS and SASEGT. The V end lost 8 bases, the J end lost 3 bases, and 8 bases lay between the germline ends. CDR3 region: CASWTVYEQYF. CDR3 DNA sequence: TGTGCCAGCTGGACAGTCTACGAGCAGTACTTC.

The chain employs TRBV2 and TRBJ2-7; perhaps TRBD1 as D (6 bases). Trimming left V 3 bases short and J 1 base short, with 13 bases between. Germline V gives CDR1 SNHLY, CDR2 FYNNEI. The CDR3 is 15 residues long. The DNA for the CDR3 is TGTGCCAGCAGTGATCGAGGACAGCTATCCTACGAGCAGTACTTC. The encoded protein is CASSDRGQLSYEQYF.

The chain links TRBV7-6 to TRBJ2-4; D may be TRBD2 (6 bases). Trimming pared 6 bases from V and 8 bases from J, leaving 23 bases between. The V gene's germline CDR1 is SGHVS and CDR2 FNYEAQ. This CDR3 comprises 16 residues. The CDR3 sequence is CASSPGTLLRGDIQYF. The CDR3 DNA reads TGTGCCAGCAGTCCTGGGACCCTATTACGCGGGGACATTCAGTACTTC.

The gene calls are TRBV27 and TRBJ1-2, with 7 bases matching TRBD1. The trim removed 4 bases at V and 6 bases at J, leaving 14 bases unmatched. CDR1 and CDR2 (germline): MNHEY, SMNVEV (reference sequence). The CDR3 consists of 16 residues. CDR3 DNA: TGTGCCAGCAGTTCCAGGGGGGAAGCTTCTGTAGATGGCTACACCTTC. Translating gives CASSSRGEASVDGYTF.

This clone appeared a few times. The chain joins TRBV6-1 to TRBJ1-2; D is possibly TRBD1 (5 bases). This CDR3 is built from 13 residues. The germline gives CDR1 MNHNS, CDR2 SASEGT. V was clipped by 2 bases and J by 6 bases, with 10 bases between them. The DNA of the CDR3 is TGTGCCAGCAGTGAACGGGGGGTGAATGGCTACACCTTC. Protein sequence: CASSERGVNGYTF.

CDR3 sequence reads: CASSTLRQSSGNTIYF. The CDR3 DNA is TGTGCCAGCAGCACCCTGAGACAGAGCTCTGGAAACACCATATATTTT. This rearrangement joins TRBV7-9 to TRBJ1-3; D perhaps matches TRBD1 (5 bases). Trimming pared 5 bases from V and 0 bases from J, leaving 14 bases between. Germline V gene sequence: CDR1 SEHNR, CDR2 FQNEAQ (reference sequence). The length of the CDR3 is 16 residues.

J is TRBJ1-1 and V is TRBV6-5, with 7 bases lining up with TRBD1. Germline loops: CDR1 MNHEY, CDR2 SVGAGI. The CDR3 is made up of 12 amino acids. The trim removed 6 bases at V and 10 bases at J, leaving 8 bases unmatched. The CDR3 loop is CASSDTGARAFF. The DNA for the CDR3 is TGTGCCAGCAGCGATACAGGGGCAAGAGCTTTCTTT.

This clone was recorded a few times. The chain employs TRBV6-6 and TRBJ1-1; a possible D gene is TRBD1 (6 bases). The CDR3 length is 15 residues. Looked up from germline, CDR1 is MNHNY and CDR2 is SVGAGI (reference sequence). V dropped 7 bases and J dropped 1 base, with 16 bases sitting between them. The CDR3 DNA follows: TGTGCCAGCACGGGCGGTAACAGGGAGAACACTGAAGCTTTCTTT. Its translation is CASTGGNRENTEAFF.

The gene calls are TRBV5-1 and TRBJ2-3; 10 positions match TRBD2. Germline loops: CDR1 SGHRS, CDR2 YFSETQ. The CDR3 has 16 residues. The J segment lost 6 bases and the V segment lost 0 bases, leaving 7 bases of the junction unmatched. The CDR3 region is CASSLGETSGVDTQYF. DNA for the CDR3: TGCGCCAGCAGCTTGGGAGAAACTAGCGGGGTCGATACGCAGTATTTT.

CDR3 region: CASSFSGGEVHTQYF. Here the CDR3 DNA reads TGTGCCAGCAGCTTTAGCGGGGGGGAGGTACATACGCAGTATTTT. The chain joins TRBV5-6 to TRBJ2-3; 11 nucleotides agree with TRBD2. J lost 7 bases, V lost 2 bases, and 6 bases had no gene match. Germline V gene sequence: CDR1 SGHDT, CDR2 YYEEEE. The CDR3 spans 15 residues.